This T cell receptor beta chain stems from a study of Graves' ophthalmopathy and Graves' hyperthyroidism. General study results and limits: Most expanded clonotypes from thyroid (those above 0.001 frequency) were also found in blood.

CDR1 and CDR2 (germline): DFQATT, SNEGSKA (reference sequence). Trimming took off 1 base at V and 5 bases at J, with 15 bases between the two ends. This CDR3 is built from 14 residues. RNA transcripts yielded amplified TCR beta CDR3 regions. The workflow started with a first-round RT-PCR run with HTBI primers and then moved on to a second-round multiplex PCR. MiXCR, applied by TCRdb to the multiplex PCR reads, yields one record per CDR3 protein. The sample comprises about 600,000 distinct CDR3 sequences, 35% to 40% of which are singletons, and over 3.5% rests with the top ten. Other autoimmune diseases, uncontrolled infections, pregnancy and lactation each led to patient exclusion. As diagnostic evidence, clinical symptoms, serum thyroxine, TRAb, thyroid ultrasound and orbital computed tomography were relied upon. This clonotype came up many times. Its antigen is undetermined.

Material for sequencing was peripheral blood or thyroid tissue (not recorded which). This TCR derives from an adult man with Graves' hyperthyroidism. The chain employs TRBV20-1 and TRBJ2-7, with D possibly TRBD2 on 6 matching bases. For the CDR3, the DNA is TGCAGTGCTAGAGTCGCCGGACTATACCACGAGCAGTACTTC. It is translated as CSARVAGLYHEQYF.